This T cell receptor beta chain emerged from a study of T-cell reconstitution after alpha-beta-depleted transplantation in children. Trimming removed 4 bases at V and 6 bases at J, with 16 bases between. The CDR3 loop spans 15 amino acids. Germline V lookup: CDR1 MNHEY, CDR2 SVGAGI. Preparation of the TCRbeta library involved a method that used unique molecular identifiers. TCRdb re-derived calls from the PCR reads in MiXCR, one entry per CDR3 protein. Of roughly 400,000 distinct CDR3 sequences in the sample, roughly 21% were seen once. The chain recombines TRBV6-5 with TRBJ1-5, with TRBD1 as a possible D gene (6 bases). Sequenced here: PBMCs from the stem cell graft donor, sampled from the stem cell graft. The clonotype comes from a human donor who donated a stem cell graft to a child with acute myeloid leukemia. The CDR3 DNA follows: TGTGCCAGCAGTTCCACCCCAGGGGTAGGTCAGCCCCAGCATTTT. It codes for CASSSTPGVGQPQHF.